These 18 T cell receptor beta chains were all obtained from the same sample, sequenced in a study of T cell responses to AZD1222 COVID-19 vaccine. Assay used: immunoSEQ multiplex PCR; TCRdb lists only in-frame clones, some missing. The data show some 100,000 clones, just under 90% seen once. The input for sequencing was peripheral blood, taken on day 0 of AZD1222 vaccination. The source of these receptors is an adult in good health.

The genes are TRBV7-8 and TRBJ1-5; 9 bases agree with TRBD1. Germline loops: CDR1 SGHVS, CDR2 FQNEAQ. Germline trimming cut 5 bases from V and 5 bases from J; bases unmatched to any gene: 4. The CDR3 is 14 amino acids. This CDR3 reads CASSARTGDQPQHF. CDR3 nucleotides: TGTGCCAGCAGCGCTCGGACAGGGGATCAGCCCCAGCATTTT.

This chain connects TRBV6-4 to TRBJ1-1, with D unresolved. The CDR3 loop spans 13 amino acids. Trimming cost V 4 bases and J 2 bases, with 8 bases left between them. From germline, CDR1 is MRHNA and CDR2 SNTAGT. As DNA, the CDR3 is TGTGCCAGCAGTGCCAACCCCAACACTGAAGCTTTCTTT. It is translated as CASSANPNTEAFF.

The chain uses TRBV5-1 and TRBJ2-3; possible D gene TRBD1, 5 bases. V was pared by 0 bases and J by 3 bases, with 14 bases between. Looked up from germline, CDR1 is SGHRS and CDR2 is YFSETQ. The length of the CDR3 is 16 residues. The CDR3, as DNA: TGCGCCAGCAGCTTGGACAGGAGTTTCGGGACAGATACGCAGTATTTT. Translation: CASSLDRSFGTDTQYF.

The chain has TRBV18 and TRBJ1-4; D uncertain. This CDR3 comprises 13 residues. Germline V CDR1 and CDR2: KGHSH, LQKENI. V was clipped by 3 bases and J by 7 bases, with 9 bases between them. CDR3 DNA: TGTGCCAGCTCACCTCCGGTCGTTGAAAAACTGTTTTTT. This encodes CASSPPVVEKLFF.

This sequence joins TRBV10-3 and TRBJ1-2; D gene uncertain. CDR1 ENHRY and CDR2 SYGVKD come from the germline V gene. This CDR3 comprises 14 residues. Between the trimmed V and J ends, which lost 0 bases and 4 bases, there was a span of 9 bases. The CDR3 DNA is TGTGCCATCAGTGAGTCGGAGGGCCCCTATGGCTACACCTTC. The encoded protein is CAISESEGPYGYTF.

This chain uses TRBV7-3 with TRBJ2-1; the match to TRBD2 covers 11 bases. Germline CDR1 and CDR2: SGHTA and FQGTGA. V was clipped by 4 bases and J by 6 bases; unmatched bases: 5. The CDR3 length is 15 residues. The CDR3: CASSSASGGSNEQFF. CDR3 DNA sequence: TGTGCCAGCAGCTCCGCTAGCGGGGGGAGCAATGAGCAGTTCTTC.

The chain links TRBV6-5 to TRBJ2-1; D is possibly TRBD2 (6 bases). The germline V and J ends were trimmed by 8 bases and 9 bases, with 23 bases remaining between them. This CDR3 spans 15 amino acids. The germline CDR1 and CDR2 sequences are MNHEY and SVGAGI. CDR3 sequence (DNA): TGTGCCAGCCGACGAAACCCCAGCGGGCAGGGTGAGCAGTTCTTC. Translated: CASRRNPSGQGEQFF.

The chain uses TRBV10-3 and TRBJ2-7, with TRBD1 matching over 8 bases. Germline CDR1 is ENHRY and CDR2 is SYGVKD. Unmatched junction bases numbered 4, after V lost 2 bases and J lost 4 bases. The CDR3 is 14 residues long. The CDR3 region has the DNA TGTGCCATCAGTGAGCTGGGACAGGTTTACGAGCAGTACTTC. This sequence encodes CAISELGQVYEQYF.

The rearrangement links TRBV5-1 to TRBJ2-1, with D hard to call. The CDR3 has 11 amino acids. Between the trimmed V and J ends, which lost 3 bases and 8 bases, there was a span of 6 bases. The germline V gene encodes CDR1 SGHRS and CDR2 YFSETQ. This CDR3 reads CASSWLDEQFF. In DNA, the CDR3 is TGCGCCAGCAGCTGGCTCGATGAGCAGTTCTTC. The whole variable domain, filled in from reference TRBV5-1 and TRBJ2-1, reads KAGVTQTPRYLIKTRGQQVTLSCSPISGHRSVSWYQQTPGQGLQFLFEYFSETQRNKGNFPGRFSGRQFSNSRSEMNVSTLELGDSALYLCASSWLDEQFFGPGTRLTVL.

The chain joins TRBV24-1 to TRBJ2-5, with D perhaps TRBD1 (9 bases). Germline V gene data show CDR1 as KGHDR and CDR2 as SFDVKD. This CDR3 has 18 residues. Deletions cut 9 bases from V and 4 bases from J, with 29 bases between. CDR3 sequence: CATAGTGSVLTSGETQYF. CDR3 DNA: TGTGCCACCGCCGGGACAGGGTCGGTGTTAACTAGCGGAGAGACCCAGTACTTC.

This clone was seen only once. V gene TRBV27 combines with J gene TRBJ2-3; D remains ambiguous. V was cut by 3 bases and J by 2 bases, with 12 bases left in between. Germline CDR1 reads MNHEY; CDR2 reads SMNVEV (reference sequence). The CDR3 has 15 residues. DNA for the CDR3: TGTGCCAGCAGTTTTTTTAACAGAGACACAGATACGCAGTATTTT. Translating gives CASSFFNRDTDTQYF.

V usage is TRBV7-2 and J usage is TRBJ1-5, with D possibly TRBD1 on 5 matching bases. V was trimmed by 5 bases and J by 2 bases, leaving 13 bases between them. The CDR3 runs to 15 residues. From germline, CDR1 is SGHTA and CDR2 FQGNSA. The CDR3 reads CASSRGREGNQPQHF. The CDR3 DNA sequence: TGTGCCAGCAGCCGCGGCAGGGAGGGCAATCAGCCCCAGCATTTT.

V is TRBV27 and J is TRBJ2-7; 8 positions match TRBD1. This CDR3 has 14 amino acids. J was trimmed by 3 bases and V by 8 bases; bases with no gene match: 9. The germline V gene encodes CDR1 MNHEY and CDR2 SMNVEV (reference sequence). This CDR3 is CASALRDRGYEQYF. DNA for the CDR3: TGTGCCAGCGCGCTGAGAGACAGGGGCTACGAGCAGTACTTC.

This chain links TRBV19 with TRBJ2-1, with 10 bases that match TRBD2. Germline CDR1 reads LNHDA; CDR2 reads SQIVND (reference sequence). The junction had 14 bases not matched to a gene; V was cut back by 7 bases and J by 8 bases. The CDR3 runs to 16 residues. CDR3 DNA sequence: TGTGCCAGTACCCCGACTAGCGGGTCATTAGGCGATGAGCAGTTCTTC. Translated, it gives CASTPTSGSLGDEQFF.

The chain is built from TRBV2 and TRBJ1-6; TRBD1 is a possible D gene (6 bases). CDR3 length equals 14 residues. V lost 5 bases, J lost 10 bases, and 15 bases lay in between. CDR1 and CDR2 (germline): SNHLY, FYNNEI. DNA of the CDR3: TGTGCCAGCAGTTGGGACAAGGCGACCTCACCCCTCCACTTT. It codes for CASSWDKATSPLHF.

V and J are TRBV27 and TRBJ2-1; possible D gene TRBD1, 6 bases. CDR3 length: 17 amino acids. The germline V gene encodes CDR1 MNHEY and CDR2 SMNVEV (reference sequence). Trimming took off 2 bases at V and 2 bases at J, with 16 bases between the two ends. CDR3 in amino acids: CASSLGPGQGPYNEQFF. CDR3 DNA sequence: TGTGCCAGCAGTTTAGGCCCTGGGCAGGGGCCCTACAATGAGCAGTTCTTC.

The rearrangement joins TRBV27 to TRBJ2-2, with D perhaps given as TRBD1 or TRBD2 (6 bases each). This CDR3 spans 16 amino acids. Germline V CDR1 and CDR2: MNHEY, SMNVEV (reference sequence). Trimming took off 6 bases at V and 2 bases at J, with 16 bases between the two ends. CDR3 amino acids: CASSLALGGNTGELFF. CDR3 coding DNA: TGTGCCAGCAGCCTAGCCTTGGGGGGCAACACCGGGGAGCTGTTTTTT.

This clone was counted once. This sequence joins TRBV9 and TRBJ2-7; D is possibly TRBD2 (6 bases). CDR1 and CDR2 from the germline V gene are SGDLS and YYNGEE. V lost 0 bases and J lost 6, with 13 bases in between. This CDR3 region has 14 residues. DNA for the CDR3: TGTGCCAGCAGCGTAGGGCGTCCCGGGGGCGAGCAGTACTTC. Its protein is CASSVGRPGGEQYF.